The entry below describes one TCR beta chain. The entry originates in a study of cytomegalovirus exposure and HLA in healthy donors. Amplification used 60 Vbeta primers and 13 Jbeta primers. The protocol was immunoSEQ multiplex PCR, while the TCRdb copy is restricted to in-frame clones and leaves out a portion. Of about 120,000 clones listed, around two thirds are singletons. The CDR3 is made up of 13 amino acids. Trimming cost V 3 bases and J 5 bases, with 11 bases left between them. Germline lookup yields CDR1 SNHLY and CDR2 FYNNEI. The receptor was isolated from a human donor in good health. The chain carries TRBV2 and TRBJ2-7; D perhaps matches TRBD2 (5 bases). Source material: PBMCs. The CDR3 nucleotides are TGTGCCAGCAGTGATGTCAAGAGGGACGAGCAGTACTTC. Amino acids: CASSDVKRDEQYF.